A selection of T cell receptor beta chains follows, all from one sample in a study of shared clonotypes between healthy human individuals. The assay was immunoSEQ multiplex PCR, and TCRdb's table has in-frame clones only and misses some. The table lists around 1.4 million clones, roughly 98.5% of them singletons. The specimen sequenced was naive CD4+ T cells sorted from blood. The origin of the receptors is a man aged 25-40 years in good health. Both conserved end residues are part of each CDR3.

TRBV6-5	TRBJ2-7	CASRSEPYEQYF
TRBV6-6	TRBJ1-5	CASKLGSVGEPQHF
TRBV2	TRBJ2-5	CASSEALGTYGTQYF
TRBV28	TRBJ1-1	CASIIGTGNTEAFF
TRBV6-1	TRBJ2-1	CASSEQLAGGNEQFF
TRBV30	TRBJ1-5	CAWSVRGFQPQHF
TRBV5-1	TRBJ2-7	CASSFLGQGGEEQYF
TRBV6-1	TRBJ2-7	CASAPLVEQYF
TRBV25-1	TRBJ2-7	CASSESVRPPAAGGEQYF
TRBV18	TRBJ1-1	CASSPPKGMNTEAFF
TRBV7-7	TRBJ2-7	CASSLDRGDEQYF
TRBV11-2	TRBJ1-4	CASSLASGPPAEKLFF
TRBV14	TRBJ1-1	CASSQEIGNTEAFF
TRBV6-5	TRBJ2-7	CASSYVGGRSYEQYF
TRBV4-1	TRBJ2-7	CASSQVRGPLPPYEQYF
TRBV9	TRBJ2-5	CASSVDQGQETQYF
TRBV10-3	TRBJ1-2	CAISESTGRAYGYTF
TRBV5-1	TRBJ2-7	CASSDSGILSYEQYF
TRBV19	TRBJ1-2	CASKTDRTYGYTF
TRBV6-1	TRBJ1-5	CASRYTGVNQPQHF
TRBV28	TRBJ2-4	CASSLPGGVKNIQYF
TRBV7-9	TRBJ2-7	CASRSSSYEQYF
TRBV7-9	TRBJ2-1	CASSFHSENNEQFF
TRBV30	TRBJ2-5	CAWRSQGRETQYF
TRBV2	TRBJ2-2	CASSGQRNTGELFF
TRBV6-5	TRBJ1-5	CASSGDGYSNQPQHF
TRBV7-2	TRBJ2-7	CASSPTGTEVYEQYF
TRBV11-2	TRBJ2-7	CASRAPGTSMYEQYF
TRBV29-1	TRBJ2-7	CSVAGTVTYEQYF
TRBV18	TRBJ2-7	CASSPRPGSSYEQYF
TRBV12-5	TRBJ2-3	CASGLAQRRGPNPRYTDTQYF
TRBV14	TRBJ1-2	CASSQEAGYYGYTF
TRBV18	TRBJ2-1	CASSSGGSSYNEQFF
TRBV6-5	TRBJ1-1	CASSLGGFSEAFF
TRBV6-5	TRBJ1-2	CASRRVDSAHYGYTF
TRBV5-1	TRBJ1-3	CASSFDLSGNTIYF
TRBV11-2	TRBJ2-1	CASSLFSTTTYNEQFF
TRBV6-5	TRBJ2-4	CASSRDILAKNIQYF
TRBV7-9	TRBJ2-1	CASSLEGDGFYNEQFF
TRBV18	TRBJ2-1	CASSPLGSSYNEQFF
TRBV18	TRBJ1-5	CASSVTPGQASQHF
TRBV7-6	TRBJ2-1	CASSLGRQGAAGNEQFF
TRBV7-6	TRBJ2-1	CASSFRLAGGDEQFF
TRBV21-1	TRBJ1-3	CASSIAEGGNTIYF
TRBV7-9	TRBJ1-2	CASGRDVGYTF
TRBV10-3	TRBJ2-1	CATGAKDRMGGEQFF
TRBV11-1	TRBJ2-1	CASSWTGASSYNEQFF
TRBV5-1	TRBJ2-7	CASSHKSGLAGGSYEQYF
TRBV15	TRBJ2-1	CATSGRDSSYNEQFF